This TCR beta chain was identified in a study of Ad26.COV2.S vaccination and SARS-CoV-2 variants. Study-wide background: Participant was drawn from the COV1001 Ad26.COV2.S trial arm. Each vaccinee took Ad26.COV2.S intramuscularly, once or twice 56 days apart. Study outcomes and limitations: Individuals receiving vaccine had higher spike-specific TCR breadth than placebo recipients did.

The method was immunoSEQ multiplex PCR; TCRdb's version includes in-frame clones alone and lacks a portion of them. The sample consists of about 350,000 clones, 86% of them appearing once. Turning to this clone: Its antigen remains unidentified.

The ends were cut back, 2 bases at V and 9 bases at J, with 20 bases in the middle. This CDR3 is 16 amino acids long. CDR1 MNHEY and CDR2 SVGEGT come from the germline V gene. Treatment given: roughly 20 received Ad26.COV2.S at low or high dose, single or two shots; roughly 5 received placebo; per-sample allocation not given. Samples were taken on day 63 after the first vaccine or placebo injection. This rearrangement joins TRBV6-2 or TRBV6-3 to TRBJ1-5; D might be TRBD1 (5 bases). The sequence derives from a person between 18 and 65 years old who received the Ad26.COV2.S COVID-19 vaccine or a placebo. The sample here was peripheral blood, taken in a trial of Ad26.COV2.S vaccine versus placebo. The CDR3 DNA reads as TGTGCCAGCAGTTACACCATAGGGACCGGAAGGGGGCCCCAGCATTTT. The encoded protein is CASSYTIGTGRGPQHF.